Sequencing of this TCR beta chain was carried out in a study of human T cells and chemical hapten exposure. Time point specified: patch test 1, 2 weeks after DPC sensitization. The sample's treatment: therapeutic diphenylcyclopropenone sensitization with weekly scalp DPC. Unseparated into fractions, whole blood served as the source from which total RNA was extracted. The study enrolled 18 to 70-year-old alopecia patients suitable for DPC. The CDR3 length is 15 residues. Germline lookup yields CDR1 SGHRS and CDR2 YFSETQ. V was pared by 3 bases and J by 3 bases, with 5 bases of the junction left unmatched. Study-wide points: Significantly more large CDR3 similarity clusters arose among expanded TCRs than among controls. Patch test score was positively correlated with the counts of PT1 expanded TCRs.

Attachment of unique molecular identifiers to individual cDNA molecules was performed in the library. TCRdb analysed the RACE reads with MiXCR anew, one entry per CDR3 protein. The sample shows around 34,000 distinct CDR3 sequences, just under 6.5% of them seen only once. This clonotype has only a few counts. Its antigen is not known. The clonotype was recovered from a woman aged 30 to 39 with alopecia areata. Some clones in this sample may be carry-over from other donors' samples. The chain joins TRBV5-1 to TRBJ2-2, with 7 bases fitting TRBD1. Source: whole blood, taken in connection with sensitization to the hapten diphenylcyclopropenone (DPC). The CDR3 is CASSYPGQDTGELFF. The CDR3 DNA is TGCGCCAGCAGCTATCCCGGACAGGACACCGGGGAGCTGTTTTTT.